This TCR beta chain emerged from a study of blood T cell repertoires in COVID-19. As for the study in general: T cells, B-cell-depleted T cells, or PBMCs supplied cDNA or gDNA.

This clone was counted a single time. Assay: immunoSEQ multiplex PCR; the TCRdb copy retains only in-frame clones and omits some. Of 650,000 to 800,000 clones listed, about nine tenths are singletons. The CDR3 has 17 residues. CDR1 and CDR2 (germline): MGHRA, YSYEKL. Trimming took 8 bases from V and 0 from J, leaving 17 bases between them. This receptor was taken from a woman under 30 with acute or convalescent COVID-19. The chain recombines TRBV4-1 with TRBJ2-6; perhaps TRBD2 as D (6 bases). The sample consisted of peripheral blood. Here the CDR3 reads CASQRGLFFSGANVLTF. The CDR3 DNA sequence: TGCGCCAGCCAAAGGGGACTCTTCTTCTCTGGGGCCAACGTCCTGACTTTC.